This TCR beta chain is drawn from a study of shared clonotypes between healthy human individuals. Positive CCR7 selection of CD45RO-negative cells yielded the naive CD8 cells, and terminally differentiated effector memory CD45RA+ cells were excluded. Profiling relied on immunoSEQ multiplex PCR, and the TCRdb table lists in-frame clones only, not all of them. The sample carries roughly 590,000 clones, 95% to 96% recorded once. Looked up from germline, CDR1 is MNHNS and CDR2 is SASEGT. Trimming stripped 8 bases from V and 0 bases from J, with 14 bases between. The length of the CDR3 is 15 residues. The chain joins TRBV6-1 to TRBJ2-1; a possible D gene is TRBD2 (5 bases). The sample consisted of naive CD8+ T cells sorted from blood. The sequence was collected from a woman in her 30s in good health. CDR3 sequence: CASRGEGSSYNEQFF. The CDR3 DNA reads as TGTGCCAGCCGGGGAGAGGGAAGCTCCTACAATGAGCAGTTCTTC.